The rows below give T cell receptor beta chains drawn from one sample of a study of T cell responses to AZD1222 COVID-19 vaccine. Repertoires were generated with immunoSEQ multiplex PCR, while TCRdb's copy carries only in-frame clones and drops some. The sample contains fewer than 150,000 clones, 85% to 90% of which appear only once. The sequencing used peripheral blood, collected 28 days after the second AZD1222 dose. The source of these receptors is an adult who received the AZD1222 COVID-19 vaccine. The CDR3 runs from the conserved cysteine through the conserved F or W. The D gene is left open where the match is weak. Size is stated for part of the rows, as once, few or many counts, or as a class when the clone is expanded.

size,length,V,D,J,CDR3,DNA
.,19,TRBV4-1,TRBD2,TRBJ2-3,CASSQASLLAGGGTDTQYF,TGCGCCAGCAGCCAAGCCAGTCTCCTAGCGGGAGGAGGAACAGATACGCAGTATTTT
.,15,TRBV7-2,TRBD1,TRBJ1-2,CASSFLQGLDYGYTF,TGTGCCAGCAGCTTTTTACAGGGGTTGGACTATGGCTACACCTTC
.,17,TRBV6-2/TRBV6-3,TRBD1,TRBJ1-5,CASSYGDRGLSNQPQHF,TGTGCCAGCAGTTACGGTGACAGGGGGCTGAGCAATCAGCCCCAGCATTTT
.,13,TRBV28,.,TRBJ1-2,CASREQGLDGYTF,TGTGCCAGCAGGGAGCAGGGATTAGATGGCTACACCTTC
.,16,TRBV5-6,TRBD1,TRBJ2-1,CASSLEARAGGNEQFF,TGTGCCAGCAGCTTGGAGGCCAGGGCAGGGGGAAATGAGCAGTTCTTC
.,15,TRBV5-1,.,TRBJ2-2,CASSAGTINTGELFF,TGCGCCAGCAGCGCCGGGACAATTAACACCGGGGAGCTGTTTTTT
.,17,TRBV15,.,TRBJ1-5,CATSRVGFRTANQPQHF,TGTGCCACCAGCAGAGTGGGCTTTAGAACGGCCAATCAGCCCCAGCATTTT
.,13,TRBV29-1,TRBD1,TRBJ1-1,CSAETGMNTEAFF,TGCAGCGCTGAGACAGGGATGAACACTGAAGCTTTCTTT
.,14,TRBV7-3,.,TRBJ2-3,CASSLDQVTDTQYF,TGTGCCAGCAGCTTAGATCAGGTCACAGATACGCAGTATTTT
.,17,TRBV11-3,TRBD2,TRBJ2-3,CASSLGVRRGSTDTQYF,TGTGCCAGCAGCTTAGGTGTCCGGCGGGGGAGCACAGATACGCAGTATTTT
.,15,TRBV5-1,TRBD2,TRBJ2-5,CASSLFGGKEETQYF,TGCGCCAGCAGCTTGTTCGGGGGGAAAGAAGAGACCCAGTACTTC
.,13,TRBV28,.,TRBJ2-7,CASSNTGDYEQYF,TGTGCCAGCAGTAACACGGGGGACTACGAGCAGTACTTC
.,15,TRBV6-6,.,TRBJ1-5,CASSDRLGGNQPQHF,TGTGCCAGCAGTGATAGACTCGGCGGCAATCAGCCCCAGCATTTT
.,16,TRBV19,.,TRBJ1-1,CASKGGNRVGNTEAFF,TGTGCCAGTAAAGGGGGTAATAGGGTAGGGAACACTGAAGCTTTCTTT
.,14,TRBV3-1/TRBV3-2,TRBD1,TRBJ1-2,CASSQKTGVYGYTF,TGTGCCAGCAGCCAAAAGACAGGGGTCTATGGCTACACCTTC
.,13,TRBV7-2,.,TRBJ2-1,CASSPPTPAEQFF,TGTGCCAGCAGCCCCCCCACTCCGGCTGAGCAGTTCTTC
.,17,TRBV5-1,.,TRBJ2-2,CASSLVGVTGNTGELFF,TGCGCCAGCAGCTTGGTTGGCGTGACAGGGAACACCGGGGAGCTGTTTTTT
.,19,TRBV7-8,TRBD2,TRBJ2-1,CASSLAVSGRLAPQVEQFF,TGTGCCAGCAGCTTAGCGGTTAGCGGGAGGTTAGCACCGCAGGTGGAGCAGTTCTTC
.,16,TRBV24-1,TRBD1,TRBJ2-1,CATSDNRGPHYNEQFF,TGTGCCACCAGTGATAACAGGGGCCCCCACTACAATGAGCAGTTCTTC
few,15,TRBV25-1,.,TRBJ1-6,CASSDGSAGRSPLHF,TGTGCCAGCAGTGATGGTTCGGCAGGCCGTTCACCCCTCCACTTT
.,14,TRBV30,.,TRBJ1-6,CAWRGRRGNSPLHF,TGTGCCTGGAGGGGGAGAAGGGGTAATTCACCCCTCCACTTT
.,15,TRBV15,.,TRBJ1-5,CATSRDPSRDQPQHF,TGTGCCACCAGCAGAGATCCCTCCAGAGATCAGCCCCAGCATTTT
.,15,TRBV18,TRBD2,TRBJ2-7,CASSPGLAGEYEQYF,TGTGCCAGCTCACCCGGACTAGCGGGGGAATACGAGCAGTACTTC
.,13,TRBV5-1,.,TRBJ1-2,CASSLDLLYGYTF,TGCGCCAGCAGCTTGGATCTCCTCTATGGCTACACCTTC
.,13,TRBV10-3,.,TRBJ2-7,CAITLGENYEQYF,TGTGCCATCACCCTCGGAGAAAACTACGAGCAGTACTTC
.,15,TRBV28,TRBD1,TRBJ2-3,CASSPGTGRTDTQYF,TGTGCCAGCAGTCCCGGGACAGGACGCACAGATACGCAGTATTTT
once,16,TRBV7-9,.,TRBJ2-1,CASSRTRGADYNEQFF,TGTGCCAGCAGTCGTACTAGGGGAGCGGACTACAATGAGCAGTTCTTC
.,13,TRBV5-4,.,TRBJ1-2,CASSLDTNYGYTF,TGTGCCAGCAGCTTGGACACTAACTATGGCTACACCTTC
.,13,TRBV6-5,.,TRBJ1-2,CASSRVGRHGYTF,TGTGCCAGCAGCCGAGTAGGGCGCCATGGCTACACCTTC
.,13,TRBV5-1,.,TRBJ1-1,CASSPDWNTEAFF,TGCGCCAGCAGCCCGGACTGGAACACTGAAGCTTTCTTT
.,16,TRBV4-2,TRBD2,TRBJ2-1,CASSQDGTSGINEQFF,TGTGCCAGCAGCCAAGATGGTACTAGCGGGATCAATGAGCAGTTCTTC
.,13,TRBV11-3,.,TRBJ1-1,CASSLDMNTEAFF,TGTGCCAGCAGCTTAGACATGAACACTGAAGCTTTCTTT
once,12,TRBV2,TRBD1,TRBJ1-4,CASSPDRGKLFF,TGTGCCAGCAGCCCTGACAGGGGAAAACTGTTTTTT
.,11,TRBV3-1/TRBV3-2,.,TRBJ1-2,CASSQAWGYTF,TGTGCCAGCAGCCAAGCCTGGGGCTACACCTTC
.,13,TRBV27,.,TRBJ2-2,CASSFTYTGELFF,TGTGCCAGCAGTTTCACTTACACCGGGGAGCTGTTTTTT
.,15,TRBV19,TRBD2,TRBJ2-1,CASSNGRNSYNEQFF,TGTGCCAGTAGTAACGGGAGGAACTCCTACAATGAGCAGTTCTTC
.,14,TRBV6-5,.,TRBJ2-2,CASRQTANTGELFF,TGTGCCAGCAGACAAACAGCGAACACCGGGGAGCTGTTTTTT
.,17,TRBV19,.,TRBJ1-4,CASSMLQGFATNEKLFF,TGTGCCAGTAGTATGTTGCAGGGATTCGCAACTAATGAAAAACTGTTTTTT
.,12,TRBV5-1,.,TRBJ2-5,CASSPVQETQYF,TGCGCCAGCAGCCCAGTACAAGAGACCCAGTACTTC
.,11,TRBV15,.,TRBJ2-7,CATSRAGEQYF,TGTGCCACCAGCAGAGCGGGGGAGCAGTACTTC
.,16,TRBV7-9,.,TRBJ1-5,CASSLGAGVISQPQHF,TGTGCCAGCAGCCTCGGTGCGGGGGTAATTAGTCAGCCCCAGCATTTT
.,15,TRBV28,TRBD1,TRBJ1-6,CASSTQGAYNSPLHF,TGTGCCAGCAGTACGCAGGGGGCCTATAATTCACCCCTCCACTTT
.,14,TRBV27,TRBD1,TRBJ1-2,CASSLQGTGSGYTF,TGTGCCAGCAGTTTACAAGGGACAGGGAGCGGCTACACCTTC
.,15,TRBV2,.,TRBJ2-7,CASSDHLPSGYEQYF,TGTGCCAGCAGTGACCACCTGCCGAGCGGCTACGAGCAGTACTTC
.,14,TRBV21-1,.,TRBJ2-3,CASSKEVRGFTQYF,TGTGCCAGCAGCAAAGAGGTACGAGGATTTACGCAGTATTTT
.,13,TRBV3-1/TRBV3-2,.,TRBJ1-5,CASSQGRNQPQHF,TGTGCCAGCAGCCAGGGACGCAATCAGCCCCAGCATTTT
.,13,TRBV3-1/TRBV3-2,.,TRBJ2-2,CASSPGPGGELFF,TGTGCCAGCAGCCCCGGGCCTGGGGGGGAGCTGTTTTTT
.,12,TRBV6-5,.,TRBJ1-2,CASRGGADGYTF,TGTGCCAGCAGAGGGGGGGCAGATGGCTACACCTTC
.,13,TRBV24-1,.,TRBJ1-5,CATSGVGNQPQHF,TGTGCCACCAGTGGGGTGGGGAATCAGCCCCAGCATTTT
.,16,TRBV9,TRBD2,TRBJ2-1,CASSELAGGYYNEQFF,TGTGCCAGCAGCGAACTAGCGGGAGGGTATTACAATGAGCAGTTCTTC
once,14,TRBV11-2,TRBD2,TRBJ2-5,CASSSSGRRETQYF,TGTGCCAGCAGCTCCAGCGGGAGGCGGGAGACCCAGTACTTC
.,15,TRBV27,.,TRBJ2-1,CASSLYGVEFNEQFF,TGTGCCAGCAGTTTATACGGGGTCGAATTTAATGAGCAGTTCTTC
.,14,TRBV28,.,TRBJ2-7,CASSSGGSSYEQYF,TGTGCCAGCAGTTCAGGGGGGAGCTCCTACGAGCAGTACTTC
.,13,TRBV30,.,TRBJ2-2,CAWSVLISGELFF,TGTGCCTGGAGTGTACTCATCTCCGGGGAGCTGTTTTTT
.,15,TRBV3-1/TRBV3-2,.,TRBJ1-1,CASSQGQGTNTEAFF,TGTGCCAGCAGCCAAGGGCAGGGGACGAACACTGAAGCTTTCTTT
once,13,TRBV28,.,TRBJ2-1,CASSGPGLNEQFF,TGTGCCAGCAGTGGACCCGGACTCAATGAGCAGTTCTTC
.,14,TRBV5-4,.,TRBJ1-2,CASSSLGDGYGYTF,TGTGCCAGCAGCTCACTCGGGGACGGATATGGCTACACCTTC
.,14,TRBV5-1,.,TRBJ1-1,CASSLDSANTEAFF,TGCGCCAGCAGCTTGGATTCGGCGAACACTGAAGCTTTCTTT
.,16,TRBV11-2,.,TRBJ2-3,CASSIVGKGVADTQYF,TGTGCCAGCAGCATAGTGGGTAAAGGGGTAGCCGATACGCAGTATTTT